Sequencing of this T cell receptor (beta chain) was carried out in a study of Ad26.COV2.S vaccination and SARS-CoV-2 variants. Findings and caveats of the study: TCR breadth and depth estimates may have understated total T cell responses.

Profiled with immunoSEQ multiplex PCR; TCRdb holds only in-frame clones, not every one. The repertoire holds 450,000 to 550,000 clones, about 88% seen once, with about 2.4% in the top ten. This clone has a handful of counts. Its antigen remains unidentified. Treatment given: over 15 received Ad26.COV2.S at low or high dose, single or two shots; five or six received placebo; per-sample allocation not given. Sampling took place 63 days after the first vaccine or placebo injection. Between the trimmed V and J ends, which lost 5 bases and 4 bases, there was a span of 14 bases. Germline V CDR1 and CDR2: SEHNR, FQNEAQ (reference sequence). The CDR3 runs to 15 residues.

This chain connects TRBV7-9 to TRBJ1-4; D possibly corresponds to TRBD1 (5 bases). The clonotype was recovered from a person between 18 and 65 years old who received the Ad26.COV2.S COVID-19 vaccine or a placebo. Here the sequenced sample was peripheral blood, taken in a trial of Ad26.COV2.S vaccine versus placebo. The CDR3 DNA is TGTGCCAGCAGCCCTCAGGGCGGAGATAATGAAAAACTGTTTTTT. Amino acids: CASSPQGGDNEKLFF.